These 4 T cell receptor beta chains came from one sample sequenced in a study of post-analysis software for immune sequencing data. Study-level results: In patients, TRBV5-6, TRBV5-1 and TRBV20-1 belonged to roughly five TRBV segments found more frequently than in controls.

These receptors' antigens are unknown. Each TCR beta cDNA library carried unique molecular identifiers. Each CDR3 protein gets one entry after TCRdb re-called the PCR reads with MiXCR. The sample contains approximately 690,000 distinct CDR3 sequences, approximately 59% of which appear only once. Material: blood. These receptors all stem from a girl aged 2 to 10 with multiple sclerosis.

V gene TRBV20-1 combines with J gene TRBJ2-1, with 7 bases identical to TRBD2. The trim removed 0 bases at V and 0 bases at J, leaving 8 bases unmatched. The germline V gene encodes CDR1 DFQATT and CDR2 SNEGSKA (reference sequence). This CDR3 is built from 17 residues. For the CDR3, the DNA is TGCAGTGCTAGAGATTTGCTAGCGGAAAGCTCCTACAATGAGCAGTTCTTC. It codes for CSARDLLAESSYNEQFF.

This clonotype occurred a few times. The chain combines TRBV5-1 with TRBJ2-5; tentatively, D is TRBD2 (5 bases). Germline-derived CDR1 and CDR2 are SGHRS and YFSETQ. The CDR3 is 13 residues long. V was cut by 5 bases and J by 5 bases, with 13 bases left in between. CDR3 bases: TGCGCCAGCAGTGGTCAGCGGTTGGAGACCCAGTACTTC. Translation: CASSGQRLETQYF.

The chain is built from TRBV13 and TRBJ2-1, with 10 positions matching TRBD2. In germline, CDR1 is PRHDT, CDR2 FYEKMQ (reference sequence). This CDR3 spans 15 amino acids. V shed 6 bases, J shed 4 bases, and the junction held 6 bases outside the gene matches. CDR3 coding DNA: TGTGCCAGCAGGCCACAGCGGGAGGGGTACAATGAGCAGTTCTTC. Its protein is CASRPQREGYNEQFF.

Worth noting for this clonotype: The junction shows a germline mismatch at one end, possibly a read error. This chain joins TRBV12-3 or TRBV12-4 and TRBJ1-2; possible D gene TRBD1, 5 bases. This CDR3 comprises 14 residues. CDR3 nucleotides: TGTGTCAGCAGTCCCTCGTGGGGCGGCTATGGCTACACCTTC. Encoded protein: CVSSPSWGGYGYTF.